This is a list of T cell receptor beta chains from one sample in a study of cytomegalovirus exposure and HLA in healthy donors. The protocol was immunoSEQ multiplex PCR, while the TCRdb copy is restricted to in-frame clones and leaves out a portion. In the table there are 110,000 or so clones, 82% of which are singletons. The source material was PBMCs. The source of these receptors is a woman between 18 and 30 years old in good health and CMV-seronegative. Each CDR3 is given with its conserved first and last residue. A D gene is named only where the DNA matches it firmly. The size field is filled for only some rows; it gives once, few, many or a size class.

TRBV7-9,.,.,TRBJ2-1,CASTPRVAYNEQFF,TGTGCCAGCACCCCGAGGGTAGCTTACAATGAGCAGTTCTTC
TRBV2,.,.,TRBJ1-1,CATGGGRTEAFF,TGTGCCACAGGTGGAGGGAGGACTGAAGCTTTCTTT
TRBV19,few,TRBD2,TRBJ2-3,CASSILAGGADTQYF,TGTGCCAGTAGTATTTTAGCGGGGGGCGCAGATACGCAGTATTTT
TRBV6-5,once,.,TRBJ2-1,CASSPRWSTYNEQFF,TGTGCCAGCTCCCCTCGTTGGAGTACCTACAATGAGCAGTTCTTC
TRBV6-5,.,TRBD2,TRBJ2-3,CASSYLAGAANTQYF,TGTGCCAGCAGTTACTTAGCGGGAGCTGCGAATACGCAGTATTTT
TRBV30,.,.,TRBJ2-1,CAWSVSGWFEQFF,TGTGCCTGGAGTGTTAGCGGTTGGTTTGAGCAGTTCTTC
TRBV19,.,TRBD2,TRBJ2-3,CASSIEASGITDTQYF,TGTGCCAGTAGTATCGAGGCTAGCGGGATAACAGATACGCAGTATTTT
TRBV4-2,few,TRBD2,TRBJ2-7,CASSQEGLADYEQYF,TGTGCCAGCAGCCAAGAGGGACTAGCGGACTACGAGCAGTACTTC
TRBV25-1,.,.,TRBJ1-4,CASSAGRVREKLFF,TGTGCCAGCAGTGCGGGGAGGGTGAGGGAAAAACTGTTTTTT
TRBV5-4,.,TRBD2,TRBJ2-5,CASSRLAGGGETQYF,TGTGCCAGCAGCCGGCTAGCGGGAGGGGGAGAGACCCAGTACTTC
TRBV27,.,TRBD2,TRBJ2-5,CASSNAGTSLGETQYF,TGTGCCAGCAGTAACGCCGGGACTAGCTTAGGGGAGACCCAGTACTTC
TRBV27,.,TRBD2,TRBJ2-3,CASSLAGVTDTQYF,TGTGCCAGCAGTTTAGCGGGGGTCACAGATACGCAGTATTTT
TRBV6-1,few,TRBD1,TRBJ2-7,CASSTGGPYEQYF,TGTGCCAGCAGTACAGGGGGCCCATACGAGCAGTACTTC
TRBV9,.,TRBD1,TRBJ2-1,CASSARQGWDEQFF,TGTGCCAGCAGCGCCCGACAGGGTTGGGATGAGCAGTTCTTC
TRBV28,.,.,TRBJ1-1,CASDSPGEAFF,TGTGCCAGCGACAGCCCTGGTGAAGCTTTCTTT
TRBV30,.,.,TRBJ1-1,CAWRLREESVAFF,TGTGCCTGGAGGCTCCGGGAGGAGAGCGTAGCTTTCTTT
TRBV25-1,.,.,TRBJ2-1,CASSEGRPQGSYNEQFF,TGTGCCAGCAGTGAGGGGCGGCCCCAGGGCTCCTACAATGAGCAGTTCTTC
TRBV5-6,.,TRBD1,TRBJ2-3,CASSSGQLSTDTQYF,TGTGCCAGCAGCTCGGGACAGTTAAGCACAGATACGCAGTATTTT
TRBV2,.,.,TRBJ1-1,CASSEARGMNTEAFF,TGTGCCAGCAGTGAAGCACGAGGGATGAACACTGAAGCTTTCTTT
TRBV5-1,once,.,TRBJ2-3,CASSLVPGDTQYF,TGCGCCAGCAGCTTGGTTCCCGGAGATACGCAGTATTTT
TRBV12-5,.,TRBD2,TRBJ2-1,CASGLVPLSRLAGGGWGYNEQFF,TGTGCTAGTGGTTTGGTTCCTCTCTCACGACTAGCGGGAGGGGGGTGGGGCTACAATGAGCAGTTCTTC
TRBV11-3,.,.,TRBJ1-2,CASSLVRGGYTF,TGTGCCAGCAGCTTAGTGCGGGGTGGCTACACCTTC
TRBV7-2,.,TRBD2,TRBJ2-1,CASSWTSGGYNEQFF,TGTGCCAGCAGCTGGACTAGCGGGGGATACAATGAGCAGTTCTTC
TRBV7-9,.,.,TRBJ1-6,CASSLATYSPLHF,TGTGCCAGCAGCTTAGCCACTTATTCACCCCTCCACTTT
TRBV28,.,TRBD1,TRBJ1-5,CASRWTGENQPQHF,TGTGCCAGCAGATGGACAGGGGAGAATCAGCCCCAGCATTTT
TRBV5-6,.,TRBD1,TRBJ2-1,CASSLPGQGMNEQFF,TGTGCCAGCAGCTTGCCGGGACAGGGAATGAATGAGCAGTTCTTC
TRBV13,.,TRBD1,TRBJ2-7,CASSTRQGRYEQYF,TGTGCCAGCAGCACCCGACAGGGAAGGTACGAGCAGTACTTC
TRBV28,.,.,TRBJ2-7,CASSYISRATYEQYF,TGTGCCAGCAGTTATATATCCAGGGCGACTTACGAGCAGTACTTC
TRBV6-5,many,TRBD1,TRBJ2-7,CASSPRQGPYEQYF,TGTGCCAGCAGTCCCCGACAGGGACCCTACGAGCAGTACTTC
TRBV28,.,TRBD1,TRBJ1-2,CASSSPDRDGYTF,TGTGCCAGCAGTTCCCCGGACAGGGATGGCTACACCTTC
TRBV19,.,.,TRBJ1-2,CASSIYGREGFHTF,TGTGCCAGTAGTATCTACGGACGGGAGGGGTTTCACACCTTC
TRBV19,.,.,TRBJ1-5,CASRRTQGQPQHF,TGTGCCAGTAGAAGAACACAGGGTCAGCCCCAGCATTTT
TRBV28,.,.,TRBJ2-7,CASSRGYNYEQYF,TGTGCCAGCAGCCGGGGTTATAACTACGAGCAGTACTTC
TRBV12-5,.,TRBD1,TRBJ1-1,CASDRGPNTEAFF,TGTGCTAGTGACAGGGGGCCGAACACTGAAGCTTTCTTT
TRBV6-6,.,TRBD1,TRBJ2-3,CASSYRQGGGTDTQYF,TGTGCCAGCAGTTATCGACAGGGTGGAGGCACAGATACGCAGTATTTT
TRBV11-3,.,.,TRBJ2-1,CASSHTRDFNSYNEQFF,TGTGCCAGCAGCCATACCCGGGACTTCAACTCCTACAATGAGCAGTTCTTC
TRBV9,.,.,TRBJ2-3,CASSVGQAAVADTQYF,TGTGCCAGCAGCGTAGGCCAGGCCGCAGTCGCAGATACGCAGTATTTT
TRBV2,.,TRBD1,TRBJ2-1,CASSGTGRLYNEQFF,TGTGCCAGCAGCGGGACAGGGAGGTTATACAATGAGCAGTTCTTC
TRBV28,.,TRBD2,TRBJ2-3,CASIMAVTAGGSDTQYF,TGTGCCAGCATCATGGCGGTAACAGCGGGAGGCTCAGATACGCAGTATTTT
TRBV6-6,.,TRBD2,TRBJ2-2,CASSWVEAGANGELFF,TGTGCCAGCAGTTGGGTCGAAGCGGGAGCTAACGGGGAGCTGTTTTTT
TRBV11-3,once,TRBD1,TRBJ1-2,CASSSRRDSYGYTF,TGTGCCAGCAGCTCCCGTCGGGACAGCTATGGCTACACCTTC
TRBV18,.,TRBD1,TRBJ1-1,CASSPGTGNMNTEAFF,TGTGCCAGCTCACCCGGGACAGGTAACATGAACACTGAAGCTTTCTTT
TRBV5-1,few,.,TRBJ1-1,CASGRLGNTEAFF,TGCGCCAGCGGGAGATTAGGGAACACTGAAGCTTTCTTT
TRBV19,few,TRBD1,TRBJ1-5,CASRRTGGNQPQHF,TGTGCCAGTAGGCGGACAGGGGGCAATCAGCCCCAGCATTTT
TRBV10-2,.,TRBD2,TRBJ2-2,CASSDSGLAGGPYTGELFF,TGCGCCAGCAGTGATTCCGGACTAGCGGGAGGTCCTTACACCGGGGAGCTGTTTTTT
TRBV4-1,few,.,TRBJ2-2,CASSPILVKITGELFF,TGCGCCAGCAGCCCGATTCTAGTTAAGATCACCGGGGAGCTGTTTTTT
TRBV7-9,.,.,TRBJ1-6,CASSLAQAISPLHF,TGTGCCAGCAGCTTAGCCCAGGCTATTTCACCCCTCCACTTT
TRBV11-2,once,.,TRBJ2-1,CASLARQAFPGQFF,TGTGCCAGCCTGGCCAGGCAGGCCTTCCCTGGGCAGTTCTTC
TRBV28,.,TRBD1,TRBJ2-6,CATPTRGHGANVLTF,TGTGCCACACCTACCAGGGGGCATGGGGCCAACGTCCTGACTTTC